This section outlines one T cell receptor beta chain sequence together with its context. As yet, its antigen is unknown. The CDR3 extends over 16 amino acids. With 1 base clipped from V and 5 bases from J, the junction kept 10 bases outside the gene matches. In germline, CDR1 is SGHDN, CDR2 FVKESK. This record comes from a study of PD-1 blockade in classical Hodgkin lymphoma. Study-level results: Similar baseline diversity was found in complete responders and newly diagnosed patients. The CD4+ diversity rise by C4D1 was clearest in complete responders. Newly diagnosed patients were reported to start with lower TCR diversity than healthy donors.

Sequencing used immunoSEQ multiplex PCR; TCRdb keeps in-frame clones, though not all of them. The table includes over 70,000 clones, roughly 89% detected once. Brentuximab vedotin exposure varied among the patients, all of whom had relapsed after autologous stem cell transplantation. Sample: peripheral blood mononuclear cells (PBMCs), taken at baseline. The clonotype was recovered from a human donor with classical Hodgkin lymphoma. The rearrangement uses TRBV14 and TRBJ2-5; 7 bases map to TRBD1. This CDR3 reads CASSQGDRVLGETQYF. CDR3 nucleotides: TGTGCCAGCAGCCAAGGTGACAGGGTCTTGGGCGAGACCCAGTACTTC. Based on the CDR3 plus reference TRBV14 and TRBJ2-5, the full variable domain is EAGVTQFPSHSVIEKGQTVTLRCDPISGHDNLYWYRRVMGKEIKFLLHFVKESKQDESGMPNNRFLAERTGGTYSTLKVQPAELEDSGVYFCASSQGDRVLGETQYFGPGTRLLVL.